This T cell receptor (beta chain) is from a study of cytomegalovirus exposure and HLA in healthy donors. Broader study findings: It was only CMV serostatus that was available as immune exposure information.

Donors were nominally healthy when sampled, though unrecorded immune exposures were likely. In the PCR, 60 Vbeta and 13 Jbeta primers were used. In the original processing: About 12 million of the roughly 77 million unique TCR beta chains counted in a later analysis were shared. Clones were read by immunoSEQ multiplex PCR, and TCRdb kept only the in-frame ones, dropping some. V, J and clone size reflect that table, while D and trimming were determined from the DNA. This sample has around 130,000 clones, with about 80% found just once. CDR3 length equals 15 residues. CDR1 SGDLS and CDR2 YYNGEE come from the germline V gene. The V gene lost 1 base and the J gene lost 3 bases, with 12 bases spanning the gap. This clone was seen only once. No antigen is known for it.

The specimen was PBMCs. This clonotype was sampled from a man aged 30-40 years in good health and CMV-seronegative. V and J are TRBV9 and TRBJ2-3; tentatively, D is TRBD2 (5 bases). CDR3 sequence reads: CASSVRGSLTDTQYF. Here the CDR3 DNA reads TGTGCCAGCAGCGTACGAGGGAGTCTAACAGATACGCAGTATTTT.